Below, 31 T cell receptor beta chains from the same sample are listed, as sequenced in a study of blood T cells in healthy people across ages. Sample-barcoded 5' priming and a J-beta primer mix drove a second PCR of about 6 to 12 cycles. TCRdb re-called the 5' RACE reads through MiXCR, storing one row per CDR3 protein. Among around 850,000 distinct CDR3 sequences listed, roughly 35% were seen once. Sequencing used blood. The receptors stem from a man aged 18 to 29 in good health.

This clonotype was counted only a few times. The chain is built from TRBV28 and TRBJ2-5, with D tentatively TRBD1 or TRBD2 (5 bases each). V was trimmed by 2 bases and J by 2 bases, leaving 12 bases between them. Germline V gene lookup returns CDR1 MDHEN and CDR2 SYDVKM. The CDR3 is 15 amino acids. Here the CDR3 DNA reads TGTGCCAGCAGTTTACGGGGCCCTCCGCAAGAGACCCAGTACTTC. Amino acids: CASSLRGPPQETQYF.

The genes are TRBV12-3 or TRBV12-4 and TRBJ2-3; 11 bases are shared with TRBD2. J gave up 6 bases and V 6 bases, and 8 bases lay outside the gene matches. CDR3 size: 15 residues. CDR3 sequence (DNA): TGTGCCAGCAGCCATAGCGGGGGGGCCTCGGATACGCAGTATTTT. Residues: CASSHSGGASDTQYF.

This chain connects TRBV7-9 to TRBJ2-1; D unresolved. This CDR3 has 19 residues. The V gene lost 0 bases and the J gene lost 3 bases, with 21 bases spanning the gap. Germline loops: CDR1 SEHNR, CDR2 FQNEAQ (reference sequence). The chain's CDR3 is CASSLALKAQLLLYNEQFF. CDR3 sequence (DNA): TGTGCCAGCAGCTTAGCGTTGAAGGCACAGCTGCTCCTCTACAATGAGCAGTTCTTC.

The chain links TRBV4-3 to TRBJ1-3; D is ambiguous. The length of the CDR3 is 19 residues. Per germline, CDR1 LGHNA and CDR2 YSLEER. Trimming left V 0 bases short and J 0 bases short, with 18 bases between. The CDR3 loop is CASSQDPAADLLSGNTIYF. The CDR3 DNA is TGCGCCAGCAGCCAAGATCCGGCGGCAGACCTCCTCTCTGGAAACACCATATATTTT.

The chain recombines TRBV7-8 with TRBJ2-2; D call uncertain. Germline V gene data show CDR1 as SGHVS and CDR2 as FQNEAQ. Trimming left V 5 bases short and J 4 bases short, with 11 bases between. The CDR3 runs 14 residues. The DNA for the CDR3 is TGTGCCAGCAGCCCCGACTGGAGCACCGGGGAGCTGTTTTTT. This sequence encodes CASSPDWSTGELFF.

The rearrangement joins TRBV7-2 to TRBJ1-6; D call uncertain. V was trimmed by 6 bases and J by 14 bases, leaving 17 bases between them. The CDR3 loop spans 13 amino acids. Germline CDR1 SGHTA, CDR2 FQGNSA. CDR3 amino acids: CASRLLQVEALHF. CDR3 nucleotide sequence: TGTGCCAGCAGACTCCTGCAGGTTGAGGCCCTCCACTTT.

The chain links TRBV18 to TRBJ2-1; D call uncertain. The DNA end is more similar to TRBJ2-7, so the J call may be wrong. The CDR3 has 15 residues. CDR1 KGHSH and CDR2 LQKENI come from the germline V gene. This CDR3 is CASSPKVRSYNEQYF. CDR3 nucleotide sequence: TGTGCCAGCTCACCGAAAGTGAGATCCTACAATGAGCAGTACTTC.

This clonotype occurred once. V usage is TRBV2 and J usage is TRBJ1-5, with unresolved D. CDR1 and CDR2 (germline): SNHLY, FYNNEI. The V end lost 4 bases, the J end lost 9 bases, and 10 bases lay between the germline ends. The CDR3 is made up of 12 amino acids. As DNA, the CDR3 is TGTGCCAGCAGTGGGGAGGCCCGGCCCCAGCATTTT. Translated, it gives CASSGEARPQHF.

The CDR3, as DNA: TGCAGCGCCCGCGCAGGGGCCGGGGGAAACATTCAGTACTTC. Translation: CSARAGAGGNIQYF. The chain combines TRBV29-1 with TRBJ2-4; either TRBD1 or TRBD2 may fit D (6 bases each). V gave up 7 bases and J gave up 6 bases, with 19 bases separating them. The CDR3 is 14 amino acids. Germline loops: CDR1 SQVTM, CDR2 ANQGSEA.

The genes are TRBV19 and TRBJ1-5, with D hard to call. From germline, CDR1 is LNHDA and CDR2 SQIVND (reference sequence). This CDR3 region has 16 residues. V was trimmed by 5 bases and J by 2 bases, leaving 16 bases between them. The CDR3 is CASSLPMNVGNQPQHF. The CDR3 DNA follows: TGTGCCAGTAGTCTCCCGATGAACGTGGGCAATCAGCCCCAGCATTTT.

The chain links TRBV15 to TRBJ2-2; D is ambiguous. This CDR3 region has 15 residues. Germline values: CDR1 LNHNV, CDR2 YYDKDF (reference sequence). Trimming left V 0 bases short and J 3 bases short, with 8 bases between. CDR3 loop: CATSRDNSYTGELFF. CDR3 in DNA: TGTGCCACCAGCAGAGATAACAGCTACACCGGGGAGCTGTTTTTT.

This rearrangement joins TRBV20-1 to TRBJ2-5, with 11 bases that match TRBD2. Per the germline V gene, CDR1 is DFQATT and CDR2 is SNEGSKA (reference sequence). With 5 bases clipped from V and 6 bases from J, the junction kept 2 bases outside the gene matches. The CDR3 length is 12 residues. CDR3 region: CSASTSGKTQYF. The CDR3, as DNA: TGCAGTGCTTCGACTAGCGGGAAGACCCAGTACTTC.

A few counts support this clonotype. This sequence joins TRBV20-1 and TRBJ1-2; possibly TRBD1 for D (6 bases). The V end lost 1 base, the J end lost 4 bases, and 13 bases lay between the germline ends. The CDR3 spans 14 residues. Germline values: CDR1 DFQATT, CDR2 SNEGSKA (reference sequence). The CDR3: CSARATDSLYGYTF. The DNA of the CDR3 is TGCAGTGCTAGAGCCACGGACAGTCTCTATGGCTACACCTTC.

The chain has TRBV20-1 and TRBJ2-7; D might be TRBD1 (7 bases). There are 15 residues in the CDR3. The germline V gene has CDR1 DFQATT and CDR2 SNEGSKA (reference sequence). Trimming took off 6 bases at V and 0 bases at J, with 18 bases between the two ends. The CDR3 bases are TGCAGTGCCGGAGGGGGCGGAGCAAGCTCCTACGAGCAGTACTTC. It translates to CSAGGGGASSYEQYF.

This clonotype was seen ten or more times. This rearrangement joins TRBV4-3 to TRBJ2-7; tentatively, D is TRBD2 (6 bases). CDR1 LGHNA and CDR2 YSLEER come from the germline V gene. Trimming cost V 1 base and J 0 bases, with 10 bases left between them. The CDR3 covers 15 residues. The CDR3 loop reads CASSQVQTSSYEQYF. The CDR3 coding sequence is TGCGCCAGCAGCCAAGTACAGACTAGCTCCTACGAGCAGTACTTC.

The V and J genes are TRBV12-3 or TRBV12-4 and TRBJ1-1; D perhaps matches TRBD1 (5 bases). The CDR3 spans 14 residues. With 3 bases removed from V and 1 base from J, the gap between germline ends came to 9 bases. DNA of the CDR3: TGTGCCAGCAGTTTGTATCAGGGGAACACTGAAGCTTTCTTT. Translated: CASSLYQGNTEAFF.

The chain uses TRBV6-6 and TRBJ2-2; 7 bases are a match to TRBD1. V lost 6 bases and J lost 3; bases outside the gene matches: 10. CDR1 and CDR2 (germline): MNHNY, SVGAGI (reference sequence). This CDR3 has 16 amino acids. As DNA, the CDR3 is TGTGCCAGCAGCGAAGACAGGGTGTCGGACACCGGGGAGCTGTTTTTT. The encoded protein is CASSEDRVSDTGELFF.

Regarding this clonotype: At one end, the junction sequence differs from germline, possibly due to a read error. The V gene is TRBV5-1, the J gene TRBJ2-1; 10 bases agree with TRBD1. The CDR3 has 15 residues. Germline V lookup: CDR1 SGHRS, CDR2 YFSETQ. CDR3: CASSSYGTGDNGQFF. The CDR3 region has the DNA TGCGCCAGCAGCTCCTACGGGACAGGGGACAATGGGCAGTTCTTC.

This clonotype was seen only a few times. This chain uses TRBV7-9 with TRBJ2-1; unclear D gene. The end of the DNA fits TRBJ2-7 better, so the J call may be wrong. The germline gives CDR1 SEHNR, CDR2 FQNEAQ (reference sequence). This CDR3 spans 15 amino acids. The DNA for the CDR3 is TGTGCCAGCAGCGAGAGTGAGAGCTCCTACAATGAGCAGTACTTC. This encodes CASSESESSYNEQYF.

This clonotype occurred many times. The chain recombines TRBV7-2 with TRBJ2-5; D unclear. The V gene lost 8 bases and the J gene lost 3 bases, with 7 bases spanning the gap. The CDR3 is 11 residues long. Germline CDR1 SGHTA, CDR2 FQGNSA. The CDR3 DNA reads TGTGCCAGCGGTAGAGAAGAGACCCAGTACTTC. This translates into CASGREETQYF. The entire variable domain, with the rest obtained from reference TRBV7-2 and TRBJ2-5, is as follows: GAGVSQSPSNKVTEKGKDVELRCDPISGHTALYWYRQSLGQGLEFLIYFQGNSAPDKSGLPSDRFSAERTGGSVSTLTIQRTQQEDSAVYLCASGREETQYFGPGTRLLVL.

V gene TRBV7-2 combines with J gene TRBJ2-5; 11 bases align to TRBD2. CDR3 length: 18 amino acids. Germline-derived CDR1 and CDR2 are SGHTA and FQGNSA. Trimming removed 0 bases from V and 11 bases from J; junction bases left unmatched: 17. CDR3 nucleotides: TGTGCCAGCAGCTTAGCAGTATTGACTAGCGGGGCTTACAATGAGCAGTACTTC. It translates to CASSLAVLTSGAYNEQYF.

There are many counts of this clonotype. V usage is TRBV6-6 and J usage is TRBJ2-5; D is possibly TRBD2 (5 bases). Trimming left V 5 bases short and J 1 base short, with 11 bases between. In germline, CDR1 is MNHNY, CDR2 SVGAGI (reference sequence). The CDR3 contains 14 residues. Written as DNA, the CDR3 is TGTGCCAGCAGTACCGGACTCCGCCAAGAGACCCAGTACTTC. This codes for CASSTGLRQETQYF.

The sample holds many counts of this clonotype. J is TRBJ2-7 and V is TRBV10-3; D is perhaps TRBD2 (5 bases). This CDR3 has 11 amino acids. The V and J ends lost 5 bases and 3 bases respectively, with 5 bases between them. Germline V gene lookup returns CDR1 ENHRY and CDR2 SYGVKD. For the CDR3, the DNA is TGTGCCATCAGTAGCGGCTACGAGCAGTACTTC. Its translation: CAISSGYEQYF.

This chain links TRBV7-9 with TRBJ2-3; no firm D call. Germline-derived CDR1 and CDR2 are SEHNR and FQNEAQ (reference sequence). Trimming cost V 1 base and J 6 bases, with 8 bases left between them. CDR3 length: 13 amino acids. CDR3 coding DNA: TGTGCCAGCAGCTTAGGGGCGTTGGATACGCAGTATTTT. Protein: CASSLGALDTQYF.

This clonotype was counted a few times. V gene TRBV2 combines with J gene TRBJ2-5; D possibly corresponds to TRBD2 (5 bases). V shed 3 bases and J shed 1 base, with 15 bases lying between them. Germline V gene lookup returns CDR1 SNHLY and CDR2 FYNNEI. This CDR3 has 16 amino acids. Written as DNA, the CDR3 is TGTGCCAGCAGTGACCGGGGTTGCCCCCTCCAAGAGACCCAGTACTTC. Encoded protein: CASSDRGCPLQETQYF.

This clonotype showed up just a few times. This chain links TRBV7-2 with TRBJ2-3; a possible D gene is TRBD2 (5 bases). Germline V lookup: CDR1 SGHTA, CDR2 FQGNSA. V was cut by 5 bases and J by 3 bases, with 15 bases left in between. CDR3 size: 15 residues. The CDR3 DNA is TGTGCCAGCAGCCGCATCCCCACTAGAACAGATACGCAGTATTTT. Its protein product is CASSRIPTRTDTQYF.

V usage is TRBV5-5 and J usage is TRBJ1-6; the D gene is possibly TRBD1 (6 bases). CDR3 length: 16 residues. V was clipped by 1 base and J by 6 bases, with 14 bases between them. Germline CDR1 SGHKS, CDR2 YYEKEE (reference sequence). The CDR3 nucleotides read TGTGCCAGCAGCTTGTTTACGGACAGCATTAATTCACCCCTCCACTTT. Protein product: CASSLFTDSINSPLHF.

This chain links TRBV12-3 or TRBV12-4 with TRBJ2-5, with 7 bases that match TRBD1. The CDR3 totals 14 residues. With 5 bases clipped from V and 11 bases from J, the junction kept 14 bases outside the gene matches. CDR3 in amino acids: CASSPPGQDLEQYF. In DNA, the CDR3 is TGTGCCAGCAGTCCCCCAGGACAGGACCTAGAGCAGTACTTC.

This clonotype was seen only a few times. The chain couples TRBV6-6 to TRBJ2-7, with 10 bases fitting TRBD2. The CDR3 sequence is 15 residues long. The V gene end was trimmed by 6 bases and the J gene end by 0 bases; junction bases not matched to a gene: 5. The germline V gene encodes CDR1 MNHNY and CDR2 SVGAGI (reference sequence). The CDR3, as DNA: TGTGCCAGCAGAACACTAGCGGGGATCTCCTACGAGCAGTACTTC. The encoded protein is CASRTLAGISYEQYF.

This clonotype was counted between two and nine times. The chain links TRBV6-6 to TRBJ1-3, with 7 nucleotides matching TRBD1. The germline gives CDR1 MNHNY, CDR2 SVGAGI (reference sequence). The CDR3 totals 14 residues. V was pared by 6 bases and J by 3 bases, with 5 bases of the junction left unmatched. This CDR3 is CASSERTGGNTIYF. CDR3 sequence (DNA): TGTGCCAGCAGCGAGAGGACAGGTGGAAACACCATATATTTT.

This clonotype was counted between two and nine times. This chain connects TRBV7-9 to TRBJ2-1; D unresolved. Trimming cost V 5 bases and J 0 bases, with 14 bases left between them. Germline CDR1 reads SEHNR; CDR2 reads FQNEAQ (reference sequence). The CDR3 extends over 16 amino acids. Here the CDR3 reads CASSPGPLSSYNEQFF. DNA of the CDR3: TGTGCCAGCAGCCCCGGACCGTTGAGCTCCTACAATGAGCAGTTCTTC.